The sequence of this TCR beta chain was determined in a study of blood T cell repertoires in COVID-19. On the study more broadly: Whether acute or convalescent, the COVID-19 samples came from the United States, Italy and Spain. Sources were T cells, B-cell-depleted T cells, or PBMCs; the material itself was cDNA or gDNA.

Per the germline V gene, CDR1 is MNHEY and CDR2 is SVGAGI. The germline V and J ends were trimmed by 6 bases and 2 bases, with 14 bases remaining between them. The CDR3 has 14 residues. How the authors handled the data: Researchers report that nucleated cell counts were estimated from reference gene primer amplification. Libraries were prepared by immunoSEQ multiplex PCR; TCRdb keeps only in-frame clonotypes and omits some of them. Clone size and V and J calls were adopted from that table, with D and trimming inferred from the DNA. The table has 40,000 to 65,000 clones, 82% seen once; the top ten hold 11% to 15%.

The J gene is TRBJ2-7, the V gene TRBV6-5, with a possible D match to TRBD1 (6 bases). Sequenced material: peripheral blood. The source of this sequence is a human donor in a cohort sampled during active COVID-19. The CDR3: CASSLYRVAYEQYF. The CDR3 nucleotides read TGTGCCAGCAGCTTATACAGGGTCGCCTACGAGCAGTACTTC.